One T cell receptor (beta chain) is described in this entry. PCR involved 60 Vbeta and 13 Jbeta primers. Profiled with immunoSEQ multiplex PCR; TCRdb holds only in-frame clones, not every one. The sample contains about 200,000 clones, roughly four fifths of which appear only once. These data are taken from a study of cytomegalovirus exposure and HLA in healthy donors. V shed 6 bases, J shed 4 bases, and the junction held 10 bases outside the gene matches. The CDR3 is made up of 15 amino acids. Germline CDR1 reads MNHEY; CDR2 reads SVGAGI. The TCR was taken from a man aged 35-49 years in good health and CMV-seropositive. Sample: PBMCs. This chain joins TRBV6-5 and TRBJ2-5; 8 bases match TRBD2. This CDR3 reads CASRSKFSGVETQYF. DNA for the CDR3: TGTGCCAGCAGATCTAAATTTAGCGGGGTAGAGACCCAGTACTTC.